This T cell receptor (beta chain) was recorded in a study of blood T cell repertoires in COVID-19. Method: immunoSEQ multiplex PCR; TCRdb's copy keeps in-frame clones and lacks some. The sample contains 150,000 to 200,000 clones, roughly 85% of which appear only once. The clonotype comes from a man aged 55 to 70 with active or convalescent COVID-19. The sequenced material came from peripheral blood.

CDR3 region: CASSEGQGYSPLHF. DNA for the CDR3: TGTGCCAGCAGTGAAGGACAGGGTTATTCACCCCTCCACTTT. The V gene is TRBV6-1, the J gene TRBJ1-6; 7 bases fit TRBD1. Germline CDR1 MNHNS, CDR2 SASEGT. With V trimmed by 1 base and J by 8 bases, 2 bases remained unmatched. The CDR3 has 14 residues.